The entry below describes one T cell receptor (beta chain). Its binding antigen is unknown. Base-call qualities are not available, and no considerably larger clone is one nucleotide away. The CDR3, cysteine through phenylalanine, is 15 amino acids long. The only DNA kept is the CDR3, 45 bases in frame from the first base. V loses 2 bases at its end and J loses 9 bases; junction bases beyond the gene matches: 7. CDR1 and CDR2 were assigned from the germline V gene as WSHSY and SAAADI. These data are taken from a study of T cells in Graves' hyperthyroidism and ophthalmopathy (dated by TCRdb to 2018 to 2020). Broadly, across the study: Peripheral blood samples were taken at the time of initial diagnosis, prior to any treatment. The study also compared thyroid tissue and blood T-cell repertoires from about 6 Graves' hyperthyroidism patients. An independent validation cohort of around 20 hyperthyroidism patients and more than 15 patients who later progressed to ophthalmopathy tested prospective prediction of ophthalmopathy. After blood sampling, hyperthyroidism patients were treated with methimazole at a starting dose of 30 mg daily, and ophthalmopathy patients were treated with high-dose intravenous methylprednisolone. The 100 discovery patients were randomly split 7:3 into training and test sets. To identify distinguishing TCR V-J signatures, a discovery cohort of 95 to 100 patients was used, comprising 40 to 45 with Graves' ophthalmopathy and 55 to 65 with stable Graves' hyperthyroidism. The paper reports TCR Vbeta CDR3 sequencing of approximately 130 peripheral blood samples: approximately 43 ophthalmopathy, under 80 hyperthyroidism and around 17 progressor patients.

Graves' hyperthyroidism was defined as stable when no progression to ophthalmopathy occurred over 18 months of follow-up. Hyperthyroidism patients were newly diagnosed, with disease duration under 2 months, and aged 18 to 65 years. Any patient with an uncontrolled infection, another autoimmune disease, pregnancy or lactation was excluded. Diagnoses were based on clinical symptoms, serum thyroxine and TRAb, thyroid ultrasound and orbital computed tomography. PBMCs were separated from around 9.1 ml of fresh peripheral blood using Ficoll-Paque density gradient centrifugation. Total RNA was extracted using Trizol reagent, and RNA quality was assessed on an Agilent 2100 Bioanalyzer. The TCR beta CDR3 regions were amplified from the RNA transcripts. The first round of RT-PCR for the TCR CDR3 was performed with the HTBI primer set and the Qiagen OneStep RT-PCR kit. The libraries were constructed in a second round of multiplex PCR and then size-selected and purified. Sequencing of the libraries was done on an Illumina HiSeq2000 using paired-end 100 bp reads. The paper's processing steps were these. SOAPnuke was used to process the raw data, throwing out any read that contained adapters or uncalled bases, had a mean Phred below 15, or lacked an exact constant-primer or identifier match. High-quality paired reads were merged using COPE v1.2.5, and each unique nucleotide sequence was defined as a clonotype. Clonotypes were aligned to IMGT TRBV, TRBD and TRBJ reference segments using MiTCR v1.1. Analysis was restricted to V-J combinations with a frequency above 0.0001, which covered about 99% of repertoires. The TCS score was defined as the ratio of F50 (clonal expansion) to E x V (chaos), calculated using BLOSUM62-based TCRdist between CDR3 peptides within each V-J. Welch's t-statistics and random forest reduced fewer than 600 V-J features to some 14, which were used in a naive Bayes classifier (R e1071). TCRdb ran its own pipeline on the public reads, namely fastp trimming at Q25 and MiXCR clone calling, and kept in-frame beta chains. Every CDR3 protein is listed once, alongside the most common genes and DNA of its rows. TCRdb's processing, not the authors', yielded these V and J calls. Recorded for this sample are roughly 660,000 distinct CDR3 sequences; about 18% of them occurred a single time. The top ten clonotypes cover around a sixth of the sample.

General findings and caveats noted by the study authors: In validation, progression to ophthalmopathy was predicted by the model with 70.59% sensitivity and 72% to 85% specificity, a median of around 6.5 months before onset. Sample size was not statistically predetermined, and investigators were not blinded to group allocation. A model built on a 13 V-J signature distinguished ophthalmopathy from stable hyperthyroidism, reaching about 89% sensitivity and 81.08% specificity in cross-validation and 80%/75% in testing. Most expanded thyroid clonotypes (frequency above 0.001) were also detected in blood, suggesting blood repertoires may reflect thyroid immune responses.

The clonotype was recovered from a man between 50 and 59 years old with Graves' hyperthyroidism. The chain was built from TRBV10-2 and TRBJ2-1, with 10 bases matching TRBD2. Sequencing input: blood. The CDR3: CASSEPAGGPLEQFF. The DNA sequence is as follows: TGCGCCAGCAGTGAGCCAGCGGGAGGGCCACTTGAGCAGTTCTTC.